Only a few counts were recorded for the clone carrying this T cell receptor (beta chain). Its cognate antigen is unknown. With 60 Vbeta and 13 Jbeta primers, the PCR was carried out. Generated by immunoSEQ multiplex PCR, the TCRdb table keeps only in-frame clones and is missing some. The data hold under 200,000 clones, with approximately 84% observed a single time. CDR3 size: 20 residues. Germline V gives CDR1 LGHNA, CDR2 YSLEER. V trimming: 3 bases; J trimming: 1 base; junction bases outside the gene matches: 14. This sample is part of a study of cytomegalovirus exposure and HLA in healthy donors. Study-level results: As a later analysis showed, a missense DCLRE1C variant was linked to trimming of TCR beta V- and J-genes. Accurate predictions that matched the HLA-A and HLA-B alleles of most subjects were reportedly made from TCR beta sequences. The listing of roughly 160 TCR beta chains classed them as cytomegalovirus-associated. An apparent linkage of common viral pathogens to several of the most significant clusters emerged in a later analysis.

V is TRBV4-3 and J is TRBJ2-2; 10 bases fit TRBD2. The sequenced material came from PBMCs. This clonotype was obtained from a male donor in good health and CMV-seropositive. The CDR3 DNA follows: TGCGCCAGCAGCCAGTACCGGCTGGATAGCGGGGGGTTGAACACCGGGGAGCTGTTTTTT. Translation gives CASSQYRLDSGGLNTGELFF.